The 14 T cell receptor beta chains reported below all come from one sample, sequenced in a study of cytomegalovirus exposure and HLA in healthy donors. Primers included in the PCR were 60 Vbeta and 13 Jbeta primers. Profiling relied on immunoSEQ multiplex PCR, and the TCRdb table lists in-frame clones only, not all of them. The sample consists of about 150,000 clones, 60% to 85% of them appearing once. The sample was PBMCs. These TCRs come from a man in his forties or fifties in good health and CMV-seropositive.

V gene TRBV7-2 combines with J gene TRBJ2-1; the D gene is possibly TRBD1 (6 bases). Germline V gene sequence: CDR1 SGHTA, CDR2 FQGNSA. The CDR3 consists of 16 residues. The ends were cut back, 3 bases at V and 0 bases at J, with 12 bases in the middle. The CDR3 DNA follows: TGTGCCAGCAGCTTGGGACAAGGTCTCTCCTACAATGAGCAGTTCTTC. This gives the protein CASSLGQGLSYNEQFF.

This clone was counted between two and nine times. J is TRBJ2-2 and V is TRBV4-1, with TRBD1 as a possible D gene (6 bases). From germline, CDR1 is MGHRA and CDR2 YSYEKL. The CDR3 extends over 17 amino acids. Trimming pared 0 bases from V and 5 bases from J, leaving 16 bases between. CDR3 sequence (DNA): TGCGCCAGCAGCCAAGATCGGACGGCAGGGGATACCGGGGAGCTGTTTTTT. Protein: CASSQDRTAGDTGELFF.

This chain links TRBV27 with TRBJ2-7; D remains ambiguous. V lost 6 bases, J lost 5 bases, and 17 bases lay in between. The CDR3 extends over 14 amino acids. CDR1 and CDR2 from the germline V gene are MNHEY and SMNVEV (reference sequence). The CDR3 DNA reads as TGTGCCAGCAGCTCTCGATTGGGCGCCCACGAGCAGTACTTC. Protein product: CASSSRLGAHEQYF.

As to this clone: At one boundary the junction diverges from the germline segment, which might be a read error. The V and J genes are TRBV7-7 and TRBJ2-7; 8 nucleotides align to TRBD2. Per germline, CDR1 SSHAT and CDR2 FNYEAQ (reference sequence). The CDR3 extends over 13 amino acids. The CDR3 DNA reads as TGTGCTAGCAGCCCGACCTGGACTAGCCCCCTGGACTTC. Protein product: CASSPTWTSPLDF.

The rearrangement links TRBV10-3 to TRBJ2-3; a weak D match, TRBD1 (6 bases). The germline V gene has CDR1 ENHRY and CDR2 SYGVKD. Trimming shortened V by 6 bases and J by 0 bases, and 7 bases separated the two germline ends. The CDR3 sequence is 13 residues long. For the CDR3, the DNA is TGTGCCATCAGAGGACAGAGCACAGATACGCAGTATTTT. Translation: CAIRGQSTDTQYF.

V usage is TRBV7-8 and J usage is TRBJ1-6, with D possibly TRBD1 on 5 matching bases. Germline lookup yields CDR1 SGHVS and CDR2 FQNEAQ. There are 16 residues in the CDR3. V lost 0 bases and J lost 0, with 6 bases in between. CDR3 amino acids: CASSLARGSYNSPLHF. The CDR3 DNA reads as TGTGCCAGCAGCTTAGCAAGGGGCTCCTATAATTCACCCCTCCACTTT.

The V call is TRBV11-2, the J call TRBJ2-5, with TRBD2 matching over 10 bases. Looked up from germline, CDR1 is SGHAT and CDR2 is FQNNGV. The CDR3 has 17 residues. V trimming: 0 bases; J trimming: 3 bases; junction bases outside the gene matches: 7. CDR3 nucleotides: TGTGCCAGCAGCTTAGAGGGGGAACTAGCGGGAAAAGAGACCCAGTACTTC. This translates into CASSLEGELAGKETQYF. Full variable domain (missing parts from reference TRBV11-2 and TRBJ2-5): EAGVAQSPRYKIIEKRQSVAFWCNPISGHATLYWYQQILGQGPKLLIQFQNNGVVDDSQLPKDRFSAERLKGVDSTLKIQPAKLEDSAVYLCASSLEGELAGKETQYFGPGTRLLVL.

V and J are TRBV5-1 and TRBJ2-1, with D possibly TRBD1 on 6 matching bases. With 7 bases removed from V and 3 bases from J, the gap between germline ends came to 14 bases. The V gene's germline CDR1 is SGHRS and CDR2 YFSETQ. The CDR3 has 14 amino acids. The CDR3 DNA follows: TGCGCCAGCGGACAGTCCCGGATCTACAATGAGCAGTTCTTC. This sequence encodes CASGQSRIYNEQFF.

J is TRBJ1-1 and V is TRBV2; 7 bases match TRBD1. There are 17 residues in the CDR3. The V and J ends lost 6 bases and 3 bases, in that order; junction bases with no gene match: 16. CDR1 SNHLY and CDR2 FYNNEI come from the germline V gene. The CDR3 region has the DNA TGTGCCAGCAGCGTACAGGGGCTCTCGGTATGGGACACTGAAGCTTTCTTT. Its translation: CASSVQGLSVWDTEAFF.

V gene TRBV28 combines with J gene TRBJ1-2; a possible D gene is TRBD1 (5 bases). Germline V gene data show CDR1 as MDHEN and CDR2 as SYDVKM. The CDR3 covers 12 residues. With 8 bases removed from V and 4 bases from J, the gap between germline ends came to 11 bases. DNA of the CDR3: TGTGCCAGCGCCTGGGGGGGCTATGGCTACACCTTC. Protein product: CASAWGGYGYTF.

This chain uses TRBV27 with TRBJ1-1, with 8 bases identical to TRBD1. Germline trimming cut 2 bases from V and 5 bases from J; bases unmatched to any gene: 1. The CDR3 runs to 13 residues. The germline V gene has CDR1 MNHEY and CDR2 SMNVEV (reference sequence). The CDR3 DNA reads TGTGCCAGCAGTTTAAACAGGGGGACTGAAGCTTTCTTT. Its protein product is CASSLNRGTEAFF.

This clone was recorded only once. This chain connects TRBV11-2 to TRBJ2-5, with D tentatively TRBD2 (6 bases). This CDR3 comprises 16 residues. Looked up from germline, CDR1 is SGHAT and CDR2 is FQNNGV. V lost 5 bases and J 5 bases, leaving 21 bases between the germline ends. For the CDR3, the DNA is TGTGCCAGCAGCCCCGGCGTTGGGGGGTCGCTGGAGACCCAGTACTTC. This translates into CASSPGVGGSLETQYF.

This chain links TRBV30 with TRBJ2-5, with 10 bases matching TRBD1. This CDR3 has 15 residues. Trimming took 3 bases from V and 2 from J; bases not matched to a gene: 6. Germline CDR1 is GTSNPN and CDR2 is SVGIG (reference sequence). CDR3 sequence (DNA): TGTGCCTGGAGACCGGGACAGGGGATTCAAGAGACCCAGTACTTC. It is translated as CAWRPGQGIQETQYF.

The J gene is TRBJ2-5, the V gene TRBV5-1, with 8 nucleotides matching TRBD1. The CDR3 is 16 amino acids. V shed 2 bases, J shed 1 base, and the junction held 7 bases outside the gene matches. Germline V gene data show CDR1 as SGHRS and CDR2 as YFSETQ. The CDR3 region is CASSFGQGVRQETQYF. For the CDR3, the DNA is TGCGCCAGCAGCTTCGGACAGGGCGTACGCCAAGAGACCCAGTACTTC.